Described below is a single TCR beta chain sequence and its context. Seattle-derived patients entered the study during active infection and were followed longitudinally. This specimen belongs to a study of blood T cell repertoires in COVID-19. Across the whole study: Whether acute or convalescent, the COVID-19 samples came from the United States, Italy and Spain. T cells, B-cell-depleted T cells, or PBMCs provided the cDNA or gDNA that served as material.

Source study methods: Reference gene primer amplification gave nucleated cell count estimates. Clones were sequenced by immunoSEQ multiplex PCR, and TCRdb holds only the in-frame ones, with some missing. The DNA was the basis for D and trimming; V, J and clone size are from that table. The data hold 150,000 to 200,000 clones, with less than 90% observed a single time. The clonotype comes from a woman aged 70-85 years with COVID-19, enrolled during active disease. The sequencing sample was made of peripheral blood.

CDR3: CATSRGHQQETQYF. Written as DNA, the CDR3 is TGTGCCACCAGCAGAGGGCACCAACAAGAGACCCAGTACTTC. The chain couples TRBV15 to TRBJ2-5; the D is unclear. The CDR3 length is 14 residues. The germline V gene has CDR1 LNHNV and CDR2 YYDKDF (reference sequence). With 1 base removed from V and 2 bases from J, the gap between germline ends came to 8 bases. The full variable domain, completed using reference TRBV15 and TRBJ2-5, is DAMVIQNPRYQVTQFGKPVTLSCSQTLNHNVMYWYQQKSSQAPKLLFHYYDKDFNNEADTPDNFQSRRPNTSFCFLDIRSPGLGDTAMYLCATSRGHQQETQYFGPGTRLLVL.